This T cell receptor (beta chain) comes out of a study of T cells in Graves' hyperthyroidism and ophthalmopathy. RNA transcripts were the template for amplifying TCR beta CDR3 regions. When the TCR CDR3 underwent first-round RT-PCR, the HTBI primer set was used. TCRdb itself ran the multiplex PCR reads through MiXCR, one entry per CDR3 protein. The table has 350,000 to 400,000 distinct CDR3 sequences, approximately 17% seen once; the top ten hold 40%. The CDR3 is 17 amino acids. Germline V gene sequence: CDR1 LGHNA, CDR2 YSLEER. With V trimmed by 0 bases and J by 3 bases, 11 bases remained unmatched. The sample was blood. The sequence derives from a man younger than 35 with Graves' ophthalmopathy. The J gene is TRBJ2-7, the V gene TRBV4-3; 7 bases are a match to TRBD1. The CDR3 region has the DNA TGCGCCAGCAGCCAAGAGGGAAGGGGGCGGAATATCTACGAGCAGTACTTC. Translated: CASSQEGRGRNIYEQYF.